The clone carrying this T cell receptor (beta chain) was observed a few times. The sample belongs to a study of T-cell reconstitution after alpha-beta-depleted transplantation in children. The CDR3 extends over 15 amino acids. Germline CDR1 reads SGHVS; CDR2 reads FQNEAQ. Germline trimming cut 1 base from V and 5 bases from J; bases unmatched to any gene: 5. For TCRbeta, the library was prepared with unique molecular identifiers. In TCRdb, the PCR reads were re-called with MiXCR into one record per CDR3 protein. Among 500,000 to 600,000 distinct CDR3 sequences listed, approximately 29% were seen once.

The V gene is TRBV7-8, the J gene TRBJ1-2, with 9 positions matching TRBD1. The specimen was PBMCs from the stem cell graft donor, collected from the stem cell graft. This TCR derives from a human donor who donated a stem cell graft to a child with aplastic anemia. The DNA of the CDR3 is TGTGCCAGCAGCTTAGATGGGACAGGGCGGTATGGCTACACCTTC. It specifies CASSLDGTGRYGYTF.